The 28 T cell receptor beta chains reported below all come from one sample, sequenced in a study of human T cells and chemical hapten exposure. Via MiXCR, TCRdb re-called the RACE reads, giving one row per CDR3 protein. In the table there are more than 95,000 distinct CDR3 sequences, less than 40% of which are singletons. Time point specified: patch test 3, about 24 weeks after DPC sensitization. The sample's treatment: therapeutic diphenylcyclopropenone sensitization with weekly scalp DPC. The material sequenced was whole blood, taken in connection with sensitization to the hapten diphenylcyclopropenone (DPC). Every receptor here comes from a man in his forties or fifties with alopecia areata. Some clones in this sample may be carry-over from other donors' samples.

This chain links TRBV28 with TRBJ1-2; 8 bases align to TRBD1. Unmatched junction bases numbered 2, after V lost 3 bases and J lost 2 bases. The germline V gene has CDR1 MDHEN and CDR2 SYDVKM. The CDR3 runs to 14 residues. CDR3: CASSLWDRNYGYTF. The CDR3 nucleotides read TGTGCCAGCAGTTTGTGGGACAGGAACTATGGCTACACCTTC.

Worth noting for this clonotype: A much larger clonotype is one base distant, so this may be a read error. V gene TRBV7-2 combines with J gene TRBJ2-3; no firm D call. There are 11 residues in the CDR3. Germline V gives CDR1 SGHTA, CDR2 FQGNSA. The germline V and J ends were trimmed by 6 bases and 0 bases, with 1 base remaining between them. The CDR3 DNA reads as TGTGCCAGCAGAAGCACAGATACGCAGTATTTT. As protein: CASRSTDTQYF. Supplemented by reference TRBV7-2 and TRBJ2-3, the full variable domain reads GAGVSQSPSNKVTEKGKDVELRCDPISGHTALYWYRQSLGQGLEFLIYFQGNSAPDKSGLPSDRFSAERTGGSVSTLTIQRTQQEDSAVYLCASRSTDTQYFGPGTRLTVL.

This chain connects TRBV6-5 to TRBJ2-5; D call uncertain. V was shortened by 0 bases and J by 4 bases, with 12 bases between the two germline ends. Germline V CDR1 and CDR2: MNHEY, SVGAGI. CDR3 length equals 15 residues. The CDR3 DNA reads TGTGCCAGCAGTTACTCCGGCCCACGGGCAGAGACCCAGTACTTC. Translated: CASSYSGPRAETQYF.

Only a few counts were recorded for this clonotype. The gene calls are TRBV7-2 and TRBJ2-2; D gene ambiguous. Germline V gene lookup returns CDR1 SGHTA and CDR2 FQGNSA. V lost 2 bases to trimming and J lost 4 bases, with 2 bases between them. The CDR3 runs to 12 residues. The DNA of the CDR3 is TGTGCCAGCAGCTTATCCACCGGGGAGCTGTTTTTT. Encoded protein: CASSLSTGELFF.

The chain carries TRBV12-3 or TRBV12-4 and TRBJ2-3; D uncertain. With 1 base removed from V and 3 bases from J, the gap between germline ends came to 17 bases. This CDR3 spans 17 amino acids. The CDR3 loop reads CASSLGRVVAPTDTQYF. CDR3 nucleotides: TGTGCCAGCAGTTTAGGACGGGTCGTAGCCCCGACAGATACGCAGTATTTT.

This clonotype was recorded a few times. The V gene is TRBV7-2, the J gene TRBJ2-3, with D perhaps matching TRBD2 (7 bases). Trimming took 0 bases from V and 0 from J, leaving 16 bases between them. Germline CDR1 and CDR2: SGHTA and FQGNSA. The CDR3 loop spans 18 amino acids. The CDR3 DNA reads as TGTGCCAGCAGCTTAGCGGTTTGGGGGGGCGCTAGCACAGATACGCAGTATTTT. Translating gives CASSLAVWGGASTDTQYF.

The gene calls are TRBV5-1 and TRBJ2-1; TRBD1 matches 11 bases. V lost 0 bases and J lost 5; bases outside the gene matches: 4. CDR1 and CDR2 (germline): SGHRS, YFSETQ. The CDR3 contains 16 residues. The CDR3 DNA sequence: TGCGCCAGCAGCTTGGCCGGACAGGGGGCCAACAATGAGCAGTTCTTC. It is translated as CASSLAGQGANNEQFF.

This clonotype occurred a few times. The gene calls are TRBV20-1 and TRBJ2-3; D is unresolved. The germline V gene has CDR1 DFQATT and CDR2 SNEGSKA (reference sequence). The CDR3 sequence is 14 residues long. The V end lost 5 bases, the J end lost 7 bases, and 19 bases lay between the germline ends. The CDR3, as DNA: TGCAGTGCTCCCACGGACGGCGGCAGGAATACGCAGTATTTT. Its translation: CSAPTDGGRNTQYF.

The V and J genes are TRBV5-6 and TRBJ2-3, with D possibly TRBD2 on 5 matching bases. The germline V gene encodes CDR1 SGHDT and CDR2 YYEEEE. The CDR3 sequence is 16 residues long. Trimming took off 2 bases at V and 5 bases at J, with 18 bases between the two ends. DNA of the CDR3: TGTGCCAGCAGCTTCCTAGCCGGACCGGAGTTAGATACGCAGTATTTT. This encodes CASSFLAGPELDTQYF.

This chain links TRBV7-8 with TRBJ1-5, with 11 bases identical to TRBD1. V was pared by 5 bases and J by 6 bases, with 3 bases of the junction left unmatched. The CDR3 contains 14 residues. Per the germline V gene, CDR1 is SGHVS and CDR2 is FQNEAQ. The CDR3 DNA sequence: TGTGCCAGCAGCGTGGACAGGGGGCGTCAGCCCCAGCATTTT. Translation gives CASSVDRGRQPQHF.

The chain employs TRBV6-6 and TRBJ2-7, with 7 bases aligning to TRBD2. Losses at the gene ends were 7 bases for V and 3 bases for J; bases not matched to a gene: 9. Germline V gene lookup returns CDR1 MNHNY and CDR2 SVGAGI (reference sequence). This CDR3 is built from 14 residues. The CDR3 DNA is TGTGCCAGCAACAAAAGACTAGCTGACTACGAGCAGTACGTC. Encoded protein: CASNKRLADYEQYV.

The V and J genes are TRBV28 and TRBJ2-6; no definite D call. The CDR3 length is 14 residues. V was trimmed by 5 bases and J by 3 bases, leaving 8 bases between them. The V gene's germline CDR1 is MDHEN and CDR2 SYDVKM. The CDR3 coding sequence is TGTGCCAGCAGTCCCTTGGTTGGGGCCAACGTCCTGACTTTC. This translates into CASSPLVGANVLTF.

A few counts support this clonotype. This rearrangement joins TRBV7-8 to TRBJ1-4, with D unclear. Trimming removed 5 bases at V and 4 bases at J, with 11 bases between. Germline V gene sequence: CDR1 SGHVS, CDR2 FQNEAQ. CDR3 size: 14 residues. CDR3 protein: CASSKRVLNEKLFF. In DNA, the CDR3 is TGTGCCAGCAGCAAGAGGGTTCTTAATGAAAAACTGTTTTTT.

The rearrangement uses TRBV5-5 and TRBJ2-5; D unclear. The CDR3 is made up of 13 amino acids. Germline CDR1 SGHKS, CDR2 YYEKEE (reference sequence). V lost 2 bases and J lost 1, with 6 bases in between. The CDR3 reads CASSFRSQETQYF. The CDR3 DNA reads as TGTGCCAGCAGCTTTCGGAGCCAAGAGACCCAGTACTTC.

The rearrangement uses TRBV7-2 and TRBJ2-3; 13 bases map to TRBD2. Trimming at V came to 6 bases and at J to 5 bases, leaving 8 bases not matched to a gene. Germline V CDR1 and CDR2: SGHTA, FQGNSA. The CDR3 totals 16 residues. The CDR3 reads CASSPTGTSGIDTQYF. As DNA, the CDR3 is TGTGCCAGCAGTCCAACCGGGACTAGCGGGATAGATACGCAGTATTTT.

This clonotype was seen a few times. The chain couples TRBV4-3 to TRBJ2-2, with D unresolved. The CDR3 is 13 amino acids. The ends were cut back, 0 bases at V and 9 bases at J, with 8 bases in the middle. In germline, CDR1 is LGHNA, CDR2 YSLEER. CDR3 nucleotides: TGCGCCAGCAGCCAAGATCGCGTACGGGAGCTGTTTTTT. It codes for CASSQDRVRELFF.

This clonotype appeared a few times. J is TRBJ1-5 and V is TRBV12-5; TRBD1 matches at 11 bases. The CDR3 length is 16 residues. Germline V CDR1 and CDR2: LGHNT, FRNRAP. The junction had 4 bases not matched to a gene; V was cut back by 1 base and J by 5 bases. CDR3 in amino acids: CASGLAGTGGYQPQHF. DNA for the CDR3: TGTGCTAGTGGTTTGGCAGGGACAGGGGGATATCAGCCCCAGCATTTT.

The CDR3 nucleotides read TGTGCCAGCAGATCCGGGACAGGGGCGGCGAACACTGAAGCTTTCTTT. Amino acids: CASRSGTGAANTEAFF. The chain links TRBV12-3 or TRBV12-4 to TRBJ1-1; 10 nucleotides line up with TRBD1. The CDR3 sequence is 16 residues long. Trimming at V came to 6 bases and at J to 1 base, leaving 8 bases not matched to a gene.

This clonotype was seen only a few times. This chain joins TRBV3-1 and TRBJ1-2, with a weak D call TRBD1 (5 bases). The CDR3 spans 13 residues. The germline CDR1 and CDR2 sequences are LGHDT and YNNKEL (reference sequence). V was clipped by 2 bases and J by 8 bases, with 12 bases between them. Written as DNA, the CDR3 is TGTGCCAGCAGCCAAACCGGAGGGGCCGGCTACACCTTC. This translates into CASSQTGGAGYTF. The full variable domain, its missing parts supplied by reference TRBV3-1 and TRBJ1-2, is DTAVSQTPKYLVTQMGNDKSIKCEQNLGHDTMYWYKQDSKKFLKIMFSYNNKELIINETVPNRFSPKSPDKAHLNLHINSLELGDSAVYFCASSQTGGAGYTFGSGTRLTVV.

This sequence joins TRBV18 and TRBJ2-3, with D perhaps TRBD1 or TRBD2 (6 bases each). With 3 bases removed from V and 4 bases from J, the gap between germline ends came to 14 bases. Germline CDR1 reads KGHSH; CDR2 reads LQKENI. CDR3 length: 15 amino acids. For the CDR3, the DNA is TGTGCCAGCTCACCGATCGGGGGCCCCGCAGATACGCAGTATTTT. It is translated as CASSPIGGPADTQYF.

This clonotype has just a few counts. The chain uses TRBV6-5 and TRBJ2-7; the D call may be TRBD1 or TRBD2 (6 bases each). Germline V lookup: CDR1 MNHEY, CDR2 SVGAGI. This CDR3 is 12 amino acids long. V dropped 6 bases and J dropped 8 bases, with 14 bases sitting between them. CDR3 protein: CASSQSRGQQYF. The DNA for the CDR3 is TGTGCCAGCAGCCAGAGTCGGGGGCAGCAGTACTTC.

The gene calls are TRBV21-1 and TRBJ2-7; no check of the table's D call, TRBD1, against the DNA was made. TRBV21-1 is reported as a pseudogene. The CDR3 runs 14 residues. CDR3 nucleotide sequence: TGTGCCAGCCCGGACAGATCTGTTGTCGGCGAGCAGTACGTC. Translated: CASPDRSVVGEQYV.

This rearrangement joins TRBV4-3 to TRBJ2-1, with D tentatively TRBD2 (6 bases). The CDR3 runs 15 residues. V dropped 1 base and J dropped 8 bases, with 15 bases sitting between them. Germline loops: CDR1 LGHNA, CDR2 YSLEER. This chain's CDR3 is CASSQATGVFDEQFF. CDR3 in DNA: TGCGCCAGCAGCCAAGCCACGGGAGTGTTCGATGAGCAGTTCTTC.

This clonotype was observed once. The rearrangement joins TRBV7-2 to TRBJ2-1, with 7 bases that match TRBD2. CDR3 size: 14 residues. Trimming cost V 7 bases and J 9 bases; bases outside gene matches: 12. Germline V gene lookup returns CDR1 SGHTA and CDR2 FQGNSA. CDR3 residues: CASNRRLAWGEQFF. CDR3 in DNA: TGTGCCAGCAATCGTAGACTAGCTTGGGGTGAGCAGTTCTTC.

This clonotype was seen only a few times. The genes are TRBV24-1 and TRBJ2-2, with D possibly being TRBD1 (7 bases). CDR3 length equals 15 residues. In germline, CDR1 is KGHDR, CDR2 SFDVKD. V was pared by 8 bases and J by 9 bases, with 21 bases between. The CDR3, as DNA: TGTGCCACCAATCAAGGAGGGGGCGATCGCCGGGAGCTGTTTTTT. The encoded protein is CATNQGGGDRRELFF.

On this clonotype itself: A much larger clone differs from this one at a single base, so this may be a read error. The chain recombines TRBV6-2 or TRBV6-3 with TRBJ2-3; 10 bases map to TRBD2. After removal of 6 bases from V and 6 bases from J, the junction contained 9 bases not matched to a gene. Germline CDR1 is MNHEY and CDR2 is SVGEGT. The CDR3 runs 15 residues. CDR3 coding DNA: TGTGCCAGCAGCCCTAGGTCTAGCGGGAGTGATACGCAGTATTTT. It specifies CASSPRSSGSDTQYF.

The CDR3 sequence: CSATNRLAVMHEQYF. Written as DNA, the CDR3 is TGCAGTGCTACCAATCGACTAGCGGTAATGCACGAGCAGTACTTC. The V call is TRBV20-1, the J call TRBJ2-7, with 9 positions matching TRBD2. The CDR3 sequence is 15 residues long. Trimming removed 4 bases from V and 5 bases from J; junction bases left unmatched: 12. Looked up from germline, CDR1 is DFQATT and CDR2 is SNEGSKA (reference sequence).

The chain couples TRBV11-1 to TRBJ2-7; TRBD2 agrees at 8 bases. The CDR3 has 17 amino acids. The germline V gene has CDR1 SGHAT and CDR2 FQDESV (reference sequence). This CDR3 is CASSLAGSRWGSYEQYV. The CDR3 nucleotides read TGTGCCAGCAGCCTAGCGGGTTCTCGGTGGGGCTCCTACGAGCAGTACGTC.